Sequencing of this T cell receptor (beta chain) was carried out in a study of response to subunit inactivated influenza vaccine. Study outcomes and limitations: Few new T cells, the authors suggested, are recruited by each seasonal influenza vaccination.

One entry per CDR3 protein results from TCRdb running MiXCR on the RT-PCR reads. The data contain more than 700,000 distinct CDR3 sequences, about 20% of them singletons. This clonotype was recorded a few times. What it binds is unknown. The CDR3 is made up of 16 amino acids. Trimming removed 3 bases from V and 7 bases from J; junction bases left unmatched: 13. Germline CDR1 reads DFQATT; CDR2 reads SNEGSKA (reference sequence). The receptor's source is a man between 50 and 59 years old who received an inactivated influenza vaccine. The rearrangement uses TRBV20-1 and TRBJ2-1; 9 bases map to TRBD1. The sequencing used PBMCs from blood, collected about 5 days after vaccination. The CDR3 DNA sequence: TGCAGTGCTAGCGTCGGGACAGGGTTGGCGGAAAATGAGCAGTTCTTC. Its protein product is CSASVGTGLAENEQFF.